This TCR beta chain was recorded in a study of OX40 agonist ivuxolimab in advanced cancers. The CDR3 extends over 13 amino acids. The V gene's germline CDR1 is SGHVS and CDR2 FNYEAQ. Trimming shortened V by 2 bases and J by 5 bases, and 8 bases separated the two germline ends. Profiling relied on immunoSEQ multiplex PCR, and the TCRdb table lists in-frame clones only, not all of them. The sample yields tens of thousands of clones, roughly 84% seen once. The TCR originated in an adult with an advanced solid tumor such as melanoma, head and neck, liver or kidney cancer. V usage is TRBV7-6 and J usage is TRBJ2-3; D remains unclear. Sequenced material: CD4+ or CD8+ T cells sorted from blood, taken in a trial of the OX40 agonist ivuxolimab. As DNA, the CDR3 is TGTGCCAGCAGCTTACTAGGGATAGATACGCAGTATTTT. Translation: CASSLLGIDTQYF.